These 8 T cell receptor beta chains originate from one sample sequenced in a study of OX40 agonist ivuxolimab in advanced cancers. Assay used: immunoSEQ multiplex PCR; TCRdb lists only in-frame clones, some missing. This table holds more than 45,000 clones, 86% found once. The source material was CD4+ or CD8+ T cells sorted from blood, sampled in a trial of the OX40 agonist ivuxolimab. The receptors stem from an adult with an advanced solid tumor such as melanoma, head and neck, liver or kidney cancer.

The J gene is TRBJ2-7, the V gene TRBV5-1, with 10 bases fitting TRBD1. The CDR3 consists of 13 residues. The J segment lost 7 bases and the V segment lost 6 bases, leaving 7 bases of the junction unmatched. Germline V lookup: CDR1 SGHRS, CDR2 YFSETQ. CDR3 nucleotides: TGCGCCAGCACCGGGACAGGGGAACGGGAGCAGTACTTC. The encoded protein is CASTGTGEREQYF. The variable domain in full, with the rest retrieved from reference TRBV5-1 and TRBJ2-7, is KAGVTQTPRYLIKTRGQQVTLSCSPISGHRSVSWYQQTPGQGLQFLFEYFSETQRNKGNFPGRFSGRQFSNSRSEMNVSTLELGDSALYLCASTGTGEREQYFGPGTRLTVT.

The chain employs TRBV20-1 and TRBJ1-2; D is unresolved. V dropped 0 bases and J dropped 5 bases, with 4 bases sitting between them. CDR1 DFQATT and CDR2 SNEGSKA come from the germline V gene (reference sequence). This CDR3 is built from 11 residues. In DNA form, the CDR3 reads TGCAGTGCTAGAGATTTGTATGGCTACACCTTC. This codes for CSARDLYGYTF.

The V and J genes are TRBV19 and TRBJ2-5; D is undetermined. Trimming removed 5 bases at V and 4 bases at J, with 8 bases between. The CDR3 length is 12 residues. Germline V gives CDR1 LNHDA, CDR2 SQIVND (reference sequence). The CDR3 coding sequence is TGTGCCAGTAGTTCTCAAAGAGAGACCCAGTACTTC. Translation: CASSSQRETQYF. The complete variable domain, with remaining parts taken from reference TRBV19 and TRBJ2-5, reads DGGITQSPKYLFRKEGQNVTLSCEQNLNHDAMYWYRQDPGQGLRLIYYSQIVNDFQKGDIAEGYSVSREKKESFPLTVTSAQKNPTAFYLCASSSQRETQYFGPGTRLLVL.

V and J are TRBV27 and TRBJ2-2; 7 bases map to TRBD1. The germline gives CDR1 MNHEY, CDR2 SMNVEV (reference sequence). V shed 10 bases and J 0 bases; nucleotides not matched to a gene: 5. The CDR3 is made up of 14 amino acids. The CDR3 bases are TGTGCCACCACGGGACAGTCGAACACCGGGGAGCTGTTTTTT. Residues: CATTGQSNTGELFF.

The rearrangement joins TRBV5-1 to TRBJ2-7; D might be TRBD2 (6 bases). This CDR3 spans 15 amino acids. Trimming stripped 4 bases from V and 0 bases from J, with 14 bases between. Germline V lookup: CDR1 SGHRS, CDR2 YFSETQ. The CDR3: CASSLGTEISYEQYF. DNA for the CDR3: TGCGCCAGCAGCCTAGGGACTGAGATCTCCTACGAGCAGTACTTC.

The chain combines TRBV7-2 with TRBJ1-2, with 7 bases matching TRBD1. V trimming: 5 bases; J trimming: 4 bases; junction bases outside the gene matches: 7. CDR1 and CDR2 (germline): SGHTA, FQGNSA. The CDR3 has 14 amino acids. CDR3 nucleotide sequence: TGTGCCAGCAGCCAGGGACGGACAGGCTATGGCTACACCTTC. Protein sequence: CASSQGRTGYGYTF.

This chain links TRBV28 with TRBJ1-1, with 9 bases aligning to TRBD1. Germline CDR1 and CDR2: MDHEN and SYDVKM. This CDR3 comprises 13 residues. V was clipped by 4 bases and J by 8 bases; unmatched bases: 5. The CDR3 DNA follows: TGTGCCAGCAGTTCGGGACAGGGAGGAGAAGCTTTCTTT. Translation gives CASSSGQGGEAFF.

V gene TRBV28 combines with J gene TRBJ1-5; 8 nucleotides align to TRBD1. From germline, CDR1 is MDHEN and CDR2 SYDVKM. The ends lost 9 bases at V and 4 bases at J; junction bases unmatched: 14. The CDR3 is made up of 16 amino acids. CDR3 region: CASCDPGQGRNQPQHF. The CDR3 region has the DNA TGTGCCAGTTGCGATCCTGGACAGGGTAGAAATCAGCCCCAGCATTTT.